The next 26 T cell receptor beta chains were all read from a single sample in a study of T-cell memory formation after mild COVID-19 (dated by TCRdb to the early 2020s). The library came from 5' RACE. The sequencer was an Illumina NovaSeq 6000. In TCRdb, the public reads were trimmed at Q25 with fastp and aligned with MiXCR, with productive beta chains retained. Every distinct CDR3 protein forms one entry, paired with its most common genes and DNA. The sample data list approximately 410,000 distinct CDR3 sequences, and less than 25% of these were observed just once. Around 13% of the sample goes to the ten largest clones. The sequenced material came from PBMCs or a T cell subset sorted from them (not recorded which). These receptors were collected from an adult woman who had mild COVID-19 (a few samples of this study predate the infection). The sample titles of this study are shuffled in the database, so cell type and time point are left out; the donor was told from shared clones.

This clonotype was counted only a few times. The chain joins TRBV5-1 to TRBJ2-5; D may be TRBD2 (5 bases). Germline loops: CDR1 SGHRS, CDR2 YFSETQ. The germline V and J ends were trimmed by 3 bases and 2 bases, with 14 bases remaining between them. This CDR3 has 15 amino acids. Written as DNA, the CDR3 is TGCGCCAGCAGCTCTGGGAGTCAGGTGCAAGAGACCCAGTACTTC. It specifies CASSSGSQVQETQYF.

This clonotype occurred a few times. The chain is built from TRBV5-1 and TRBJ1-5, with D possibly being TRBD1 (6 bases). V was cut by 1 base and J by 5 bases, with 7 bases left in between. Germline V gene data show CDR1 as SGHRS and CDR2 as YFSETQ. This CDR3 comprises 13 residues. CDR3 DNA sequence: TGCGCCAGCAGCTTGTGGACAGATCAGCCCCAGCATTTT. This gives the protein CASSLWTDQPQHF.

This clonotype has more than one count but fewer than ten. The CDR3 is CASSSDRGQTYEQYF. DNA of the CDR3: TGCGCCAGCAGCTCCGACAGGGGACAAACCTACGAGCAGTACTTC. V is TRBV5-1 and J is TRBJ2-7, with 8 bases that match TRBD1. This CDR3 has 15 residues. V gave up 3 bases and J gave up 2 bases; unmatched junction bases: 7. From germline, CDR1 is SGHRS and CDR2 YFSETQ.

This chain joins TRBV7-9 and TRBJ2-3; D is unresolved. The ends were cut back, 3 bases at V and 7 bases at J, with 11 bases in the middle. There are 13 residues in the CDR3. Germline CDR1 is SEHNR and CDR2 is FQNEAQ (reference sequence). The chain's CDR3 is CASSFRPGYTQYF. CDR3 nucleotides: TGTGCCAGCAGCTTTCGACCTGGATATACGCAGTATTTT.

The chain recombines TRBV19 with TRBJ1-4; D is unresolved. V was trimmed by 3 bases and J by 7 bases, leaving 18 bases between them. The CDR3 is 16 residues long. Looked up from germline, CDR1 is LNHDA and CDR2 is SQIVND (reference sequence). The CDR3 sequence is CASSISRTRQGEKLFF. In DNA form, the CDR3 reads TGTGCCAGTAGTATTTCTAGGACCCGACAAGGTGAAAAACTGTTTTTT.

This rearrangement joins TRBV5-1 to TRBJ2-5; maybe TRBD2 (5 bases). Looked up from germline, CDR1 is SGHRS and CDR2 is YFSETQ. The CDR3 consists of 14 residues. Deletions cut 1 base from V and 5 bases from J, with 12 bases between. The CDR3 loop reads CASSLSRLTETQYF. Written as DNA, the CDR3 is TGCGCCAGCAGCTTGTCCCGACTAACGGAGACCCAGTACTTC.

The chain recombines TRBV15 with TRBJ2-1; 13 nucleotides agree with TRBD2. Germline lookup yields CDR1 LNHNV and CDR2 YYDKDF (reference sequence). J lost 8 bases, V lost 5 bases, and 6 bases had no gene match. The CDR3 has 15 residues. CDR3 protein: CATSFRTSGGYEQFF. CDR3 coding DNA: TGTGCCACCAGCTTCCGGACTAGCGGGGGATATGAGCAGTTCTTC. The complete variable domain, with remaining parts taken from reference TRBV15 and TRBJ2-1, reads DAMVIQNPRYQVTQFGKPVTLSCSQTLNHNVMYWYQQKSSQAPKLLFHYYDKDFNNEADTPDNFQSRRPNTSFCFLDIRSPGLGDTAMYLCATSFRTSGGYEQFFGPGTRLTVL.

The chain combines TRBV20-1 with TRBJ2-5; possible D gene TRBD2, 6 bases. Trimming cost V 5 bases and J 5 bases, with 18 bases left between them. Looked up from germline, CDR1 is DFQATT and CDR2 is SNEGSKA (reference sequence). The CDR3 is 14 amino acids. In nucleotides, the CDR3 is TGCAGTGCTCCCCCGCCCCCAGGGAGGGAGACCCAGTACTTC. It codes for CSAPPPPGRETQYF.

This clonotype was observed a handful of times. The chain is built from TRBV7-9 and TRBJ1-5; TRBD1 matches 7 bases. Germline-derived CDR1 and CDR2 are SEHNR and FQNEAQ (reference sequence). Trimming took 1 base from V and 3 from J; bases not matched to a gene: 3. The CDR3 contains 15 residues. The CDR3 sequence: CASSLGDSPNQPQHF. DNA for the CDR3: TGTGCCAGCAGCTTAGGGGACAGCCCCAATCAGCCCCAGCATTTT.

J is TRBJ2-5 and V is TRBV3-1, with D possibly called TRBD1 or TRBD2 (6 bases each). Germline CDR1 LGHDT, CDR2 YNNKEL (reference sequence). The CDR3 loop spans 16 amino acids. V was cut by 3 bases and J by 4 bases, with 18 bases left in between. The CDR3 bases are TGTGCCAGCAGCCATAGCATCGGGGGCCGAGGAGAGACCCAGTACTTC. Translating gives CASSHSIGGRGETQYF.

This clonotype was seen more than once but under ten times. CDR3 sequence (DNA): TGTGCCAGCACCCCCCTCCGGAAGCCTTACGAGCAGTACTTC. Amino acids: CASTPLRKPYEQYF. The chain combines TRBV7-9 with TRBJ2-7; D gene ambiguous. The germline V gene encodes CDR1 SEHNR and CDR2 FQNEAQ (reference sequence). The V end lost 7 bases, the J end lost 4 bases, and 17 bases lay between the germline ends. This CDR3 comprises 14 residues.

The J gene is TRBJ2-7, the V gene TRBV18; 7 nucleotides match TRBD2. Germline V gene sequence: CDR1 KGHSH, CDR2 LQKENI. This CDR3 has 14 residues. J lost 2 bases, V lost 4 bases, and 5 bases had no gene match. CDR3 loop: CASSHSGPPYEQYF. The CDR3 DNA reads TGTGCCAGCTCACATAGCGGGCCCCCCTACGAGCAGTACTTC.

V and J are TRBV30 and TRBJ1-5; 11 bases align to TRBD1. Germline values: CDR1 GTSNPN, CDR2 SVGIG (reference sequence). V shed 0 bases and J 3 bases; nucleotides not matched to a gene: 13. This CDR3 has 19 amino acids. This CDR3 is CAWSVRPDRGPRANQPQHF. The CDR3 DNA follows: TGTGCCTGGAGTGTACGCCCGGACAGGGGGCCTCGGGCCAATCAGCCCCAGCATTTT.

The chain is built from TRBV27 and TRBJ2-2; D assignment may be TRBD1 or TRBD2 (5 bases each). The germline V and J ends were trimmed by 2 bases and 6 bases, with 19 bases remaining between them. The CDR3 sequence is 17 residues long. Germline assignment: CDR1 MNHEY and CDR2 SMNVEV (reference sequence). CDR3 residues: CASSLTGRNSASGELFF. The CDR3 DNA is TGTGCCAGCAGTTTAACGGGACGGAACTCGGCGTCCGGGGAGCTGTTTTTT.

The rearrangement uses TRBV18 and TRBJ1-1, with unresolved D. The CDR3 is 14 amino acids. V lost 2 bases, J lost 1 base, and 8 bases lay in between. The germline V gene encodes CDR1 KGHSH and CDR2 LQKENI. CDR3 nucleotides: TGTGCCAGCTCACCAGGGTCAGGGAACACTGAAGCTTTCTTT. Translation: CASSPGSGNTEAFF.

The CDR3 sequence: CSVVKRSMNTEAFF. The DNA of the CDR3 is TGCAGCGTTGTTAAGCGTTCTATGAACACTGAAGCTTTCTTT. The chain combines TRBV29-1 with TRBJ1-1; D remains ambiguous. This CDR3 is 14 amino acids long. In germline, CDR1 is SQVTM, CDR2 ANQGSEA. The V gene lost 4 bases and the J gene lost 0 bases, with 12 bases spanning the gap.

This clonotype has a handful of counts. The chain combines TRBV7-9 with TRBJ2-2; D remains ambiguous. The ends were cut back, 6 bases at V and 4 bases at J, with 9 bases in the middle. The germline CDR1 and CDR2 sequences are SEHNR and FQNEAQ (reference sequence). The CDR3 covers 13 residues. The CDR3 loop reads CASRDGGTGELFF. As DNA, the CDR3 is TGTGCCAGCAGGGACGGCGGCACCGGGGAGCTGTTTTTT.

The rearrangement links TRBV12-3 or TRBV12-4 to TRBJ1-2; D unresolved. Trimming stripped 6 bases from V and 5 bases from J, with 10 bases between. The CDR3 is 12 amino acids. The CDR3 region is CASSPWGYGYTF. The CDR3 DNA follows: TGTGCCAGCAGCCCTTGGGGATATGGCTACACCTTC.

This clonotype has a count of ten or more. DNA for the CDR3: TGTGCCAGCAGTTTTGGTCCCACCTACGAGCAGTACTTC. Protein: CASSFGPTYEQYF. V gene TRBV12-3 or TRBV12-4 combines with J gene TRBJ2-7; no definite D call. The CDR3 has 13 residues. V gave up 3 bases and J gave up 2 bases, with 8 bases separating them.

This clonotype was recorded at least ten times. One end of the junction does not line up with germline, which may come from a read error. The V call is TRBV4-3, the J call TRBJ2-1, with a weak D call TRBD2 (5 bases). This CDR3 is 12 amino acids long. Germline CDR1 reads LGHNA; CDR2 reads YSLEER. The CDR3 DNA reads as TGCGCCAGCAGCCGCCGAACGGACTGGCTGATCTTC. Translation: CASSRRTDWLIF.

This chain uses TRBV7-8 with TRBJ2-7; D is unresolved. In germline, CDR1 is SGHVS, CDR2 FQNEAQ. The CDR3 totals 13 residues. V was cut by 1 base and J by 5 bases, with 9 bases left in between. This chain's CDR3 is CASSLVDTHEQYF. The CDR3 DNA reads TGTGCCAGCAGCTTAGTTGACACACACGAGCAGTACTTC.

This sequence joins TRBV7-6 and TRBJ2-3; a weak D match, TRBD2 (6 bases). Germline V gene data show CDR1 as SGHVS and CDR2 as FNYEAQ. CDR3 size: 15 residues. Trimming stripped 5 bases from V and 1 base from J, with 13 bases between. The chain's CDR3 is CASSRRGLGTDTQYF. CDR3 nucleotides: TGTGCCAGCAGCCGGAGGGGACTTGGCACAGATACGCAGTATTTT.

The J gene is TRBJ2-2, the V gene TRBV7-9, with TRBD1 as a possible D gene (5 bases). The CDR3 runs to 18 residues. Germline V gene lookup returns CDR1 SEHNR and CDR2 FQNEAQ (reference sequence). V was shortened by 1 base and J by 7 bases, with 22 bases between the two germline ends. The CDR3 sequence is CASSLVNYGRTPVGELFF. The CDR3 nucleotides are TGTGCCAGCAGCTTAGTCAATTATGGTCGGACACCAGTCGGGGAGCTGTTTTTT.

This clonotype was detected only a few times. The chain joins TRBV4-2 to TRBJ1-2; weak D call: TRBD1 (6 bases). Germline V gene data show CDR1 as LGHNA and CDR2 as YNFKEQ. V was pared by 0 bases and J by 7 bases, with 18 bases between. The CDR3 spans 16 residues. CDR3 DNA: TGTGCCAGCAGCCAAGATCTGGGGGGCGCTGGTGGTGGCTACACCTTC. Protein sequence: CASSQDLGGAGGGYTF.

This clonotype was seen more than once but under ten times. The chain has TRBV12-3 or TRBV12-4 and TRBJ2-3; D might be TRBD2 (5 bases). Trimming stripped 5 bases from V and 6 bases from J, with 9 bases between. The CDR3 extends over 12 amino acids. The CDR3 coding sequence is TGTGCCAGCAGTCCGAGGAGGGATACGCAGTATTTT. This sequence encodes CASSPRRDTQYF.

The chain recombines TRBV6-5 with TRBJ1-6; D unclear. The V gene lost 4 bases and the J gene lost 7 bases, with 8 bases spanning the gap. The CDR3 has 13 amino acids. Germline loops: CDR1 MNHEY, CDR2 SVGAGI. CDR3 in amino acids: CASSSEGNSPLHF. As DNA, the CDR3 is TGTGCCAGCAGTTCTGAAGGGAATTCACCCCTCCACTTT.